This note documents a single TCR beta chain sequence. CD8 cells classed as naive were CD45RO-negative and positively selected for CCR7, excluding terminally differentiated effector memory CD45RA+ cells. The sample is drawn from a study of shared clonotypes between healthy human individuals. The germline gives CDR1 SGDLS, CDR2 YYNGEE. Trimming left V 4 bases short and J 1 base short, with 14 bases between. This CDR3 is built from 15 residues. Produced via immunoSEQ multiplex PCR; TCRdb's table is partial and in-frame only. Of around 2.1 million clones in the sample, around 93% were seen once. Source material: naive CD8+ T cells from PBMCs. The receptor was isolated from a man aged 18 to 30 in good health. Some clones in this sample may be carry-over from other donors' samples. The chain joins TRBV9 to TRBJ1-1, with D possibly being TRBD1 (6 bases). In nucleotides, the CDR3 is TGTGCCAGCAGCCCGCAGAACAGGGAGAACACTGAAGCTTTCTTT. Translated, it gives CASSPQNRENTEAFF.